A single sample gave rise to the 7 T cell receptor beta chains below, sequenced in a study of regulatory T cells. Findings of the study overall: Hydrophobic residues at CDR3 positions 6 and 7 were enriched in conventional CD4+ T cells of CD3G-deficient patients.

The PCR used 52 TRBV and 13 TRBJ primers. Using immunoSEQ multiplex PCR, the repertoire was profiled, and TCRdb retains in-frame clones only, with some absent. The repertoire has over 30,000 clones, about 93% of them found once; the top ten carry 0.8% to 1%. Their antigen targets remain unknown. The sequenced sample was conventional CD4+ T cells sorted from blood. Receptor source: a child aged 2 to 9 with CD3G deficiency.

The chain uses TRBV18 and TRBJ2-7; a weak D match, TRBD2 (7 bases). Germline CDR1 and CDR2: KGHSH and LQKENI. This CDR3 is 14 amino acids long. V dropped 3 bases and J dropped 5 bases, with 14 bases sitting between them. The chain's CDR3 is CASSPGGLVNEQYF. Written as DNA, the CDR3 is TGTGCCAGCTCACCGGGGGGGCTGGTTAACGAGCAGTACTTC.

The count of this clone is one. The V gene is TRBV5-1, the J gene TRBJ2-1; TRBD2 aligns across 12 bases. J lost 8 bases, V lost 0 bases, and 6 bases had no gene match. CDR1 is SGHRS and CDR2 is YFSETQ in the germline V gene. The CDR3 runs 16 residues. In nucleotides, the CDR3 is TGCGCCAGCAGCTTGGCCCTGACTAGCGGGAGTGATGAGCAGTTCTTC. Amino acid sequence: CASSLALTSGSDEQFF.

The V and J genes are TRBV27 and TRBJ2-3; D is unresolved. With 2 bases removed from V and 9 bases from J, the gap between germline ends came to 9 bases. The CDR3 is 12 amino acids. CDR1 is MNHEY, CDR2 SMNVEV, per germline (reference sequence). CDR3 region: CASSLPGLTQYF. The CDR3, as DNA: TGTGCCAGCAGTTTACCGGGCTTAACGCAGTATTTT.

The chain carries TRBV28 and TRBJ2-5, with D perhaps given as TRBD1 or TRBD2 (5 bases each). V was shortened by 5 bases and J by 4 bases, with 11 bases between the two germline ends. The germline gives CDR1 MDHEN, CDR2 SYDVKM. This CDR3 is built from 13 residues. The CDR3: CASSTYGAETQYF. CDR3 coding DNA: TGTGCCAGCAGTACATACGGGGCAGAGACCCAGTACTTC.

The rearrangement joins TRBV7-8 to TRBJ2-1; D unclear. Trimming removed 1 base at V and 3 bases at J, with 10 bases between. Germline values: CDR1 SGHVS, CDR2 FQNEAQ. The CDR3 is 15 amino acids. CDR3 sequence: CASSLGRTFYNEQFF. In DNA, the CDR3 is TGTGCCAGCAGCTTAGGAAGAACTTTCTACAATGAGCAGTTCTTC.

The rearrangement joins TRBV6-1 to TRBJ2-7; possible D gene TRBD2, 5 bases. CDR3 length: 15 amino acids. Deletions cut 0 bases from V and 4 bases from J, with 13 bases between. The germline CDR1 and CDR2 sequences are MNHNS and SASEGT. CDR3 DNA sequence: TGTGCCAGCAGTGAAGCGGGTACTAGTGGATACGAGCAGTACTTC. This codes for CASSEAGTSGYEQYF.

The V gene is TRBV5-1, the J gene TRBJ2-7; 9 nucleotides agree with TRBD1. This CDR3 comprises 15 residues. The germline V gene encodes CDR1 SGHRS and CDR2 YFSETQ. Trimming took 2 bases from V and 6 from J; bases not matched to a gene: 9. CDR3 residues: CASSFAGTGLGEQYF. The CDR3 coding sequence is TGCGCCAGCAGCTTCGCCGGGACAGGGCTCGGCGAGCAGTACTTC.